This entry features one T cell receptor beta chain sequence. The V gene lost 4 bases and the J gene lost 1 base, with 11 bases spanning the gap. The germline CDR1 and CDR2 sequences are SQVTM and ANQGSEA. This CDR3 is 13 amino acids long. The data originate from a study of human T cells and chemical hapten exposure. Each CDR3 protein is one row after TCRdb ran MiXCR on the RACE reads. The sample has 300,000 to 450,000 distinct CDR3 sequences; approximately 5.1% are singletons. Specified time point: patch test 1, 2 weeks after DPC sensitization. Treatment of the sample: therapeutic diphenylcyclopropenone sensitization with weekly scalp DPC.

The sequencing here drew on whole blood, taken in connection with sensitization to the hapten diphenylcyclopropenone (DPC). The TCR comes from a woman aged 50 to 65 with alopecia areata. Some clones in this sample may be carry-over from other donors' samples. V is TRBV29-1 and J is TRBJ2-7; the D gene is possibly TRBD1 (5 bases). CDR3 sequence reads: CSVVTGESYEQYF. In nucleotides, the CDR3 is TGCAGCGTTGTTACAGGAGAATCCTACGAGCAGTACTTC.